The source of this T cell receptor (beta chain) is a study of T cell responses to AZD1222 COVID-19 vaccine. General observations from the study: Spike-specific TCR breadth rose after two AZD1222 doses, and depth rose as well.

Produced via immunoSEQ multiplex PCR; TCRdb's table is partial and in-frame only. There are 150,000 to 180,000 clones in the sample; roughly nine tenths occur only once, and 4.5% to 6% lies in the top ten. Of note for this clone: What it binds is unknown.

CDR1 is KGHSH and CDR2 is LQKENI in the germline V gene. V lost 3 bases and J lost 8; bases outside the gene matches: 13. This CDR3 spans 17 amino acids. This specimen consisted of peripheral blood, obtained on day 0 of MenACWY control vaccination. The V call is TRBV18, the J call TRBJ1-2; 12 nucleotides agree with TRBD1. The TCR was taken from an adult in good health. CDR3 protein: CASSPQILGQGASGYTF. The CDR3 nucleotides read TGTGCCAGCTCACCCCAGATTTTGGGACAGGGGGCAAGCGGCTACACCTTC.